These 19 T cell receptor beta chains originate from one sample sequenced in a study of response to subunit inactivated influenza vaccine. TCRdb redid the calling of the RT-PCR reads with MiXCR, one entry per CDR3 protein. The sample has roughly 170,000 distinct CDR3 sequences; 9.2% are singletons. This specimen was non-naive T cells sorted from PBMCs, taken on the day of vaccination. Receptors originate from a man aged 50 or older who received an inactivated influenza vaccine.

In this sample, this clonotype turned up a few times. This chain links TRBV10-2 with TRBJ1-5; the D is unclear. CDR3 length: 13 residues. Germline V gene data show CDR1 as WSHSY and CDR2 as SAAADI. Trimming stripped 4 bases from V and 4 bases from J, with 8 bases between. CDR3 amino acids: CASSVRNNQPQHF. CDR3 DNA: TGCGCCAGCAGTGTCAGGAATAATCAGCCCCAGCATTTT.

The chain recombines TRBV6-2 or TRBV6-3 with TRBJ2-7; tentatively, D is TRBD1 or TRBD2 (5 bases each). Between the trimmed V and J ends, which lost 7 bases and 2 bases, there was a span of 12 bases. The length of the CDR3 is 13 residues. Germline V gives CDR1 MNHEY, CDR2 SVGEGT. The CDR3 is CASKRAGTYEQYF. CDR3 nucleotide sequence: TGTGCCAGCAAGAGGGCAGGGACCTACGAGCAGTACTTC.

The chain joins TRBV5-1 to TRBJ2-7, with a possible D match to TRBD2 (5 bases). V lost 0 bases, J lost 7 bases, and 14 bases lay in between. Germline V gene lookup returns CDR1 SGHRS and CDR2 YFSETQ. The CDR3 has 14 amino acids. The CDR3 loop reads CASSLAGIIGEQYF. CDR3 in DNA: TGCGCCAGCAGCTTGGCCGGGATCATCGGGGAGCAGTACTTC.

This clonotype was seen a handful of times. The J gene is TRBJ2-1, the V gene TRBV7-3, with 7 bases fitting TRBD2. CDR1 and CDR2 (germline): SGHTA, FQGTGA. V was pared by 5 bases and J by 3 bases, with 7 bases of the junction left unmatched. This CDR3 comprises 15 residues. CDR3 coding DNA: TGTGCCAGCAGCCGGGCCGGGACTAACTACAATGAGCAGTTCTTC. The encoded protein is CASSRAGTNYNEQFF.

Here the CDR3 reads CASSQQGIGEAFF. As DNA, the CDR3 is TGTGCCAGCAGCCAACAAGGGATCGGTGAAGCTTTCTTT. The chain recombines TRBV3-1 with TRBJ1-1; D uncertain. V was clipped by 2 bases and J by 7 bases, with 11 bases between them. From germline, CDR1 is LGHDT and CDR2 YNNKEL (reference sequence). The CDR3 length is 13 residues.

The CDR3 loop reads CASSREVSGGYQETQYF. The CDR3 DNA follows: TGTGCCAGCAGCCGGGAGGTTAGCGGGGGGTACCAAGAGACCCAGTACTTC. The chain is built from TRBV2 and TRBJ2-5; 10 bases are a match to TRBD2. Germline loops: CDR1 SNHLY, CDR2 FYNNEI. J lost 0 bases, V lost 6 bases, and 10 bases had no gene match. The CDR3 has 17 amino acids.

This clonotype was seen ten or more times. The chain carries TRBV7-9 and TRBJ2-1; D is perhaps TRBD2 (6 bases). V lost 9 bases, J lost 3 bases, and 12 bases lay in between. This CDR3 region has 13 residues. Germline V gene data show CDR1 as SEHNR and CDR2 as FQNEAQ (reference sequence). CDR3 nucleotide sequence: TGTGCCAGTTCGGGACTTCTCTACAATGAGCAGTTCTTC. This codes for CASSGLLYNEQFF.

This clonotype has more than one count but fewer than ten. The chain couples TRBV28 to TRBJ2-3; TRBD1 agrees at 7 bases. The CDR3 sequence is 15 residues long. V was clipped by 4 bases and J by 4 bases; unmatched bases: 8. Germline V lookup: CDR1 MDHEN, CDR2 SYDVKM. The CDR3 coding sequence is TGTGCCAGCAGTTCCACAGGACAGGAGGCAGATACGCAGTATTTT. This gives the protein CASSSTGQEADTQYF.

J is TRBJ2-1 and V is TRBV13; 16 positions match TRBD2. This CDR3 is built from 19 residues. The V gene's germline CDR1 is PRHDT and CDR2 FYEKMQ (reference sequence). Losses at the gene ends were 5 bases for V and 5 bases for J; bases not matched to a gene: 12. The CDR3 nucleotides are TGTGCCAGCAGCCCCCCAATAGGGACTAGCGGGAGGGACAACAATGAGCAGTTCTTC. Translating gives CASSPPIGTSGRDNNEQFF.

This clonotype was observed a few times. The chain has TRBV10-3 and TRBJ2-5, with 11 bases that match TRBD1. V was clipped by 5 bases and J by 5 bases; unmatched bases: 7. The CDR3 length is 15 residues. The germline gives CDR1 ENHRY, CDR2 SYGVKD. As DNA, the CDR3 is TGTGCCATCAGTTCTCCGGGACAGGGGGTGGAGACCCAGTACTTC. Encoded protein: CAISSPGQGVETQYF.

The CDR3: CASSPQAGTGNQPQHF. The CDR3 DNA is TGTGCCAGCAGTCCGCAGGCGGGGACAGGCAATCAGCCCCAGCATTTT. This sequence joins TRBV6-2 or TRBV6-3 and TRBJ1-5, with 7 positions matching TRBD1. Germline V gives CDR1 MNHEY, CDR2 SVGEGT. The J segment lost 2 bases and the V segment lost 5 bases, leaving 9 bases of the junction unmatched. The CDR3 contains 16 residues.

The chain recombines TRBV7-9 with TRBJ2-1; D is unclear. This CDR3 spans 12 amino acids. Germline V lookup: CDR1 SEHNR, CDR2 FQNEAQ (reference sequence). V lost 2 bases and J 9 bases, leaving 8 bases between the germline ends. CDR3 sequence (DNA): TGTGCCAGCAGCTTATCCGGACCTGAGCAGTTCTTC. Amino acid sequence: CASSLSGPEQFF.

The chain joins TRBV3-1 to TRBJ2-4; D is perhaps TRBD1 (6 bases). This CDR3 spans 13 amino acids. Deletions cut 2 bases from V and 9 bases from J, with 11 bases between. Looked up from germline, CDR1 is LGHDT and CDR2 is YNNKEL (reference sequence). The CDR3 is CASSQRQDGIQYF. The CDR3 coding sequence is TGTGCCAGCAGCCAACGACAGGACGGCATTCAGTACTTC.

This chain uses TRBV6-5 with TRBJ1-2; D not resolved. In germline, CDR1 is MNHEY, CDR2 SVGAGI. The V gene lost 0 bases and the J gene lost 8 bases, with 19 bases spanning the gap. This CDR3 has 16 amino acids. CDR3 sequence (DNA): TGTGCCAGCAGTTACTCAGCGGTCCAGAGACTAGGAGGCTACACCTTC. This translates into CASSYSAVQRLGGYTF.

The V call is TRBV7-9, the J call TRBJ1-3; D is unclear. V was pared by 4 bases and J by 1 base, with 8 bases between. The CDR3 runs to 14 residues. CDR1 and CDR2 from the germline V gene are SEHNR and FQNEAQ (reference sequence). The CDR3 region is CASSYGLSGNTIYF. For the CDR3, the DNA is TGTGCCAGCAGCTACGGACTTTCTGGAAACACCATATATTTT.

V gene TRBV29-1 combines with J gene TRBJ2-2; 9 positions match TRBD1. This CDR3 has 16 residues. Germline lookup yields CDR1 SQVTM and CDR2 ANQGSEA. V shed 4 bases and J 3 bases; nucleotides not matched to a gene: 9. The CDR3 spells CSVAGGQGWDTGELFF. The DNA of the CDR3 is TGCAGCGTTGCTGGGGGACAGGGATGGGACACCGGGGAGCTGTTTTTT.

This clonotype has more than one count but fewer than ten. The chain joins TRBV19 to TRBJ1-5; 7 bases agree with TRBD1. Germline-derived CDR1 and CDR2 are LNHDA and SQIVND (reference sequence). Germline trimming cut 10 bases from V and 6 bases from J; bases unmatched to any gene: 12. The CDR3 runs to 14 residues. The DNA for the CDR3 is TGTGCCACCCAGCGAACCAGGGGGTCTCAGCCCCAGCATTTT. Encoded protein: CATQRTRGSQPQHF.

This clonotype came up a few times. The chain employs TRBV6-4 and TRBJ2-2; no firm D call. CDR3 size: 16 residues. The V end was cut by 0 bases, the J end by 1 base, with 9 bases between. Germline CDR1 reads MRHNA; CDR2 reads SNTAGT. The CDR3 DNA reads TGTGCCAGCAGTGACTCGGCTAGGCTGAACACCGGGGAGCTGTTTTTT. This gives the protein CASSDSARLNTGELFF.

This clonotype has ten or more counts. This rearrangement joins TRBV28 to TRBJ1-6, with TRBD1 identical over 7 bases. This CDR3 comprises 16 residues. Germline V gene data show CDR1 as MDHEN and CDR2 as SYDVKM. V lost 7 bases, J lost 3 bases, and 9 bases stayed unmatched. For the CDR3, the DNA is TGTGCCAGCATCGAGGGGGCCATTGACTATAATTCACCCCTCCACTTT. It encodes CASIEGAIDYNSPLHF.